This T cell receptor (beta chain) was documented in a study of cytotoxic CD8 clonotypes in ibrutinib-treated CLL. Across the whole study: Partial responders about 25, complete 2; approximately 12 progressed and about 14 stayed in remission by median about 6 years. Response samples followed a median around 11 months of treatment, range 6 to 36. Study-wide findings and caveats: Having risen at ibrutinib response, clonality had fallen back toward baseline by progression.

Generated by immunoSEQ multiplex PCR, the TCRdb table keeps only in-frame clones and is missing some. The profile shows about 140,000 clones, roughly three quarters of them singletons. The CDR3 consists of 11 residues. Per germline, CDR1 SEHNR and CDR2 FQNEAQ (reference sequence). Trimming stripped 4 bases from V and 7 bases from J, with 5 bases between. Concerning this clone: Its specificity is not known.

The rearrangement uses TRBV7-9 and TRBJ2-1; no definite D call. The material sequenced was PBMCs, taken after 24 months of ibrutinib treatment. The clonotype was recovered from a human donor with chronic lymphocytic leukemia. The chain's CDR3 is CASSYGNEQFF. The CDR3 DNA reads as TGTGCCAGCAGCTACGGAAATGAGCAGTTCTTC. Using reference TRBV7-9 and TRBJ2-1 for the parts outside the CDR3, the full variable domain is DTGVSQNPRHKITKRGQNVTFRCDPISEHNRLYWYRQTLGQGPEFLTYFQNEAQLEKSRLLSDRFSAERPKGSFSTLEIQRTEQGDSAMYLCASSYGNEQFFGPGTRLTVL.